Listed here are 22 T cell receptor beta chains from one sample, sequenced in a study of CD8 T cells in ankylosing spondylitis. TCRdb processed the 5' RACE reads anew with MiXCR; each CDR3 protein has one entry. The sample contains 300,000 to 350,000 distinct CDR3 sequences, 11% of which appear only once. Specimen: blood, either unsorted or a sorted T cell fraction (not recorded which). The receptors stem from a female donor with ankylosing spondylitis or in good health (not recorded which).

CDR3 in DNA: TGTGCCAGCAGCCAGCGTCCCGGGACTAGTTTGGTTGAGCAGTTCTTC. It translates to CASSQRPGTSLVEQFF. This sequence joins TRBV3-1 and TRBJ2-1; 8 positions agree with TRBD2. J was trimmed by 9 bases and V by 3 bases; bases with no gene match: 13. The CDR3 spans 16 residues. Germline loops: CDR1 LGHDT, CDR2 YNNKEL (reference sequence).

With regard to this clonotype: A much larger clone lies a single base off, so this may be a read error. For the CDR3, the DNA is TGTGCCATCAGTGGGGACCTAAGAAACACCATATATTTT. Translated: CAISGDLRNTIYF. This chain links TRBV10-3 with TRBJ1-3; possibly TRBD1 for D (5 bases). Germline-derived CDR1 and CDR2 are ENHRY and SYGVKD. This CDR3 comprises 13 residues. Trimming stripped 4 bases from V and 5 bases from J, with 9 bases between.

This chain uses TRBV3-1 with TRBJ1-5, with a weak D call TRBD1 (5 bases). V lost 1 base and J 3 bases, leaving 10 bases between the germline ends. CDR3 length equals 15 residues. Germline V gene data show CDR1 as LGHDT and CDR2 as YNNKEL (reference sequence). CDR3 sequence (DNA): TGTGCCAGCAGCCAAGCGGGACCCGACAATCAGCCCCAGCATTTT. It yields the protein CASSQAGPDNQPQHF.

The J gene is TRBJ2-5, the V gene TRBV7-9, with D hard to call. There are 13 residues in the CDR3. Germline CDR1 and CDR2: SEHNR and FQNEAQ (reference sequence). V lost 4 bases, J lost 11 bases, and 17 bases lay in between. For the CDR3, the DNA is TGTGCCAGCAGCTCTGTTAAAGCGAGTAAGCAGTACTTC. It encodes CASSSVKASKQYF.

Points on this clonotype: The junction and the germline gene differ at one end; a read error may be behind it. The chain uses TRBV11-2 and TRBJ1-4; possible D gene TRBD1, 6 bases. From germline, CDR1 is SGHAT and CDR2 FQNNGV. The CDR3 is 17 amino acids. This chain's CDR3 is CASSQTGTRVVGEKLLF. The CDR3 region has the DNA TGTGCCAGCAGCCAAACAGGGACCAGGGTGGTAGGCGAAAAACTGCTTTTT.

This clonotype was seen a handful of times. This rearrangement joins TRBV24-1 to TRBJ2-1; 9 nucleotides match TRBD2. The germline CDR1 and CDR2 sequences are KGHDR and SFDVKD. This CDR3 contains 14 residues. J was trimmed by 2 bases and V by 7 bases; bases with no gene match: 2. This CDR3 reads CATRGGRAYNEQFF. CDR3 nucleotide sequence: TGTGCCACCAGGGGCGGGAGGGCCTACAATGAGCAGTTCTTC.

This clonotype showed up many times. The J gene is TRBJ2-1, the V gene TRBV27, with TRBD2 identical over 7 bases. Germline trimming cut 5 bases from V and 3 bases from J; bases unmatched to any gene: 10. Germline CDR1 is MNHEY and CDR2 is SMNVEV (reference sequence). The CDR3 runs to 16 residues. The CDR3 is CASSLGWLAGYNEQFF. The CDR3 bases are TGTGCCAGCAGTCTGGGGTGGTTAGCGGGCTACAATGAGCAGTTCTTC.

This chain joins TRBV3-1 and TRBJ1-5; the D gene is possibly TRBD1 (6 bases). Per germline, CDR1 LGHDT and CDR2 YNNKEL (reference sequence). Trimming took off 2 bases at V and 4 bases at J, with 12 bases between the two ends. The CDR3 extends over 15 amino acids. The CDR3 spells CASSQQGLQNQPQHF. CDR3 DNA: TGTGCCAGCAGCCAACAGGGGCTCCAGAATCAGCCCCAGCATTTT.

This clonotype came up many times. This rearrangement joins TRBV12-3 or TRBV12-4 to TRBJ2-3, with no clear D. Trimming cost V 3 bases and J 1 base, with 11 bases left between them. The CDR3 runs 15 residues. CDR3 protein: CASSFAGSGTDTQYF. The CDR3 DNA follows: TGTGCCAGCAGTTTCGCCGGGTCAGGCACAGATACGCAGTATTTT.

A word on this clonotype: This may be a read error: a much more frequent sequence differs by one nucleotide. The gene calls are TRBV28 and TRBJ2-5; D is undetermined. CDR1 and CDR2 (germline): MDHEN, SYDVKM. This CDR3 is built from 11 residues. The CDR3 DNA reads as TGTGCCAACAGTACCGGCCAGACCCAGTACTTC. Its translation is CANSTGQTQYF.

This chain uses TRBV27 with TRBJ1-6, with 9 bases lining up with TRBD1. The CDR3 extends over 15 amino acids. In germline, CDR1 is MNHEY, CDR2 SMNVEV (reference sequence). The V and J ends lost 7 bases and 5 bases, in that order; junction bases with no gene match: 6. Here the CDR3 DNA reads TGTGCCAGCATATCCGGGACAGGGAATAATTCACCCCTCCACTTT. It is translated as CASISGTGNNSPLHF.

This clonotype was observed many times. V gene TRBV5-1 combines with J gene TRBJ2-3, with D uncertain. CDR1 is SGHRS, CDR2 YFSETQ, per germline. V was pared by 0 bases and J by 6 bases, with 5 bases between. The CDR3 spans 12 residues. CDR3 sequence reads: CASSLEVDTQYF. DNA for the CDR3: TGCGCCAGCAGCTTGGAAGTCGATACGCAGTATTTT.

The chain uses TRBV9 and TRBJ1-6, with a possible D match to TRBD1 (6 bases). V dropped 3 bases and J dropped 7 bases, with 11 bases sitting between them. The CDR3 sequence is 14 residues long. CDR1 is SGDLS, CDR2 YYNGEE, per germline. The CDR3 region is CASSGRGKNSPLHF. In DNA, the CDR3 is TGTGCCAGCAGCGGGAGGGGGAAGAATTCACCCCTCCACTTT.

This clonotype was picked up a small number of times. The V gene is TRBV19, the J gene TRBJ2-3; a possible D gene is TRBD2 (5 bases). With 6 bases removed from V and 2 bases from J, the gap between germline ends came to 18 bases. The germline V gene has CDR1 LNHDA and CDR2 SQIVND (reference sequence). The length of the CDR3 is 16 residues. Written as DNA, the CDR3 is TGTGCCAGTAGCCGAGGGCCTGACACGGTCACAGATACGCAGTATTTT. This sequence encodes CASSRGPDTVTDTQYF.

The genes are TRBV5-1 and TRBJ1-3, with D maybe TRBD1 (6 bases). The CDR3 covers 16 residues. Germline V gives CDR1 SGHRS, CDR2 YFSETQ. With 5 bases removed from V and 13 bases from J, the gap between germline ends came to 28 bases. CDR3 amino acids: CASRVDSRNGPEEIYF. In DNA form, the CDR3 reads TGCGCCAGCAGGGTGGACAGCCGAAATGGTCCTGAGGAAATATATTTT.

About this clonotype: This clone may be a read error of a much larger clone one base away. The chain is built from TRBV12-3 or TRBV12-4 and TRBJ1-1; no clear D gene. The CDR3 runs to 11 residues. V was cut by 3 bases and J by 7 bases, with 6 bases left in between. The CDR3 DNA reads as TGTGCCAGCAGTTTTCCTGATGAAGCTTTCTTT. It specifies CASSFPDEAFF.

This clonotype was counted at least ten times. J is TRBJ2-7 and V is TRBV7-9, with 7 bases identical to TRBD1. This CDR3 has 17 residues. Per the germline V gene, CDR1 is SEHNR and CDR2 is FQNEAQ (reference sequence). With 3 bases clipped from V and 3 bases from J, the junction kept 14 bases outside the gene matches. CDR3 in DNA: TGTGCCAGCAGCTTCCTAGGGGGCACCAACAATTACTACGAGCAGTACTTC. Amino acid sequence: CASSFLGGTNNYYEQYF.

This clonotype was seen at least ten times. The gene calls are TRBV5-1 and TRBJ2-7; the D is unclear. This CDR3 has 15 amino acids. The V gene's germline CDR1 is SGHRS and CDR2 YFSETQ. V was shortened by 4 bases and J by 5 bases, with 19 bases between the two germline ends. The CDR3 spells CASSPFLEPMDEQYF. CDR3 in DNA: TGCGCCAGCAGCCCCTTTCTCGAACCAATGGACGAGCAGTACTTC.

This chain uses TRBV20-1 with TRBJ1-5; 7 bases match TRBD1. CDR3 length: 12 amino acids. Germline V gene sequence: CDR1 DFQATT, CDR2 SNEGSKA (reference sequence). V lost 6 bases to trimming and J lost 9 bases; unmatched junction nucleotides: 8. The CDR3 is CSALQGRMPQHF. CDR3 sequence (DNA): TGCAGTGCCCTACAGGGGCGGATGCCCCAGCATTTT.

Comment on this clonotype: Mismatch with germline at one junction end may stem from a read error. Here the CDR3 reads CASSQVSRTDAQYF. Written as DNA, the CDR3 is TGTGCCAGCAGCCAAGTCTCCCGCACAGATGCGCAGTATTTT. The chain is built from TRBV14 and TRBJ2-3; D remains ambiguous. Germline lookup yields CDR1 SGHDN and CDR2 FVKESK. This CDR3 has 14 amino acids.

The table lists this clonotype with many counts. The chain couples TRBV29-1 to TRBJ2-5; D perhaps matches TRBD2 (5 bases). The V gene's germline CDR1 is SQVTM and CDR2 ANQGSEA. V gave up 7 bases and J gave up 0 bases, with 9 bases separating them. The length of the CDR3 is 12 residues. The CDR3 DNA reads TGCAGCGGAGGGTCGTACCAAGAGACCCAGTACTTC. Residues: CSGGSYQETQYF.

The rearrangement links TRBV7-8 to TRBJ2-1, with 10 positions matching TRBD2. The CDR3 runs 16 residues. The V and J ends lost 6 bases and 5 bases, in that order; junction bases with no gene match: 10. Germline values: CDR1 SGHVS, CDR2 FQNEAQ. The CDR3 reads CASSGAGGPENNEQFF. The CDR3 DNA reads as TGTGCCAGCAGTGGAGCGGGAGGGCCCGAAAACAATGAGCAGTTCTTC.